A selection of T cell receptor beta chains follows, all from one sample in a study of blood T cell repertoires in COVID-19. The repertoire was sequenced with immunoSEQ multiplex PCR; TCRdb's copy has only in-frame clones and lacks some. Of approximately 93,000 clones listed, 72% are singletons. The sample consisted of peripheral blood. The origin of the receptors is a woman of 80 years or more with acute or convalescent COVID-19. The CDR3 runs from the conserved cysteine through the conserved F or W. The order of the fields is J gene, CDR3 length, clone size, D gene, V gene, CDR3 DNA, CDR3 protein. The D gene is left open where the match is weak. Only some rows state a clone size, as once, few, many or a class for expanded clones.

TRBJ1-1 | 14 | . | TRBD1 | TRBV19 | TGTGCCAGTAGTATAGAGACAGGGGGCACTGAAGCTTTCTTT | CASSIETGGTEAFF
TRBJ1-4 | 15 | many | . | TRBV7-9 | TGTGCCAGCAGCTTAGAAGGGGGTAATAATGAAAAACTGTTTTTT | CASSLEGGNNEKLFF
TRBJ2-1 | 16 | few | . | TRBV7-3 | TGTGCCAGCAGCTTCCTAGGTGGGGGGAATCAGAATGAGCAGTTCTTC | CASSFLGGGNQNEQFF
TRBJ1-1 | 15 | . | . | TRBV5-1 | TGCGCCAGCAGCTCAATCAGCGGGGGGAACACTGAAGCTTTCTTT | CASSSISGGNTEAFF
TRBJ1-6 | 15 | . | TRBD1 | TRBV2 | TGTGCCAGCAGTGAGACAGGGAATGATAATTCACCCCTCCACTTT | CASSETGNDNSPLHF
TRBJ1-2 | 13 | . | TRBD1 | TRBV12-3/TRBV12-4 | TGTGCCAGCAGTCTGGACAGGGTTTTTGGCTACACCTTC | CASSLDRVFGYTF
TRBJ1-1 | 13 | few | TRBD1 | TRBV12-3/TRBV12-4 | TGTGCCAGCAGTAAAGACAGGGGTACTGAAGCTTTCTTT | CASSKDRGTEAFF
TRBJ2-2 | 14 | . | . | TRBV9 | TGTGCCAGCGAACCCCAGACGAACACCGGGGAGCTGTTTTTT | CASEPQTNTGELFF
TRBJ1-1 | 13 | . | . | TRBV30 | TGTGCCTGGATAAAACGGAGTGGGACTGAAGCTTTCTTT | CAWIKRSGTEAFF
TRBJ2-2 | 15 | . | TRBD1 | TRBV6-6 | TGTGCCAGCAGCCGGGGACAGGGGTTGACCGGGGAGCTGTTTTTT | CASSRGQGLTGELFF
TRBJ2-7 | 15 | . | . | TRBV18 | TGTGCCAGCTCACCGAAGACAGGGAGGCGGTCCGAGCAGTACTTC | CASSPKTGRRSEQYF